The T cell receptor beta chain described here comes from a study of OX40 agonist ivuxolimab in advanced cancers. Study-wide results and caveats: At doses 0.1 to 3.0 mg/kg, CD4+ and CD8+ clones expanded. The antigen specificity of the peripheral T cells (those that were expanded) was not determined.

With respect to this clone: Its specificity is not known.

Trimming shortened V by 0 bases and J by 6 bases, and 12 bases separated the two germline ends. The CDR3 spans 14 residues. Germline V gene lookup returns CDR1 LNHDA and CDR2 SQIVND (reference sequence). The assay was immunoSEQ multiplex PCR, and TCRdb's table has in-frame clones only and misses some. The sample lists about 20,000 clones; about 86% were seen once. The study sampled blood at baseline, cycle 4 day 1, and cycle 7 day 1. The TCR sequence derives from an adult with an advanced solid tumor such as melanoma, head and neck, liver or kidney cancer. The chain uses TRBV19 and TRBJ2-7; D call uncertain. Sequenced here: CD4+ or CD8+ T cells sorted from blood, sampled in a trial of the OX40 agonist ivuxolimab. The CDR3 region is CASSIESSLGEQYF. DNA for the CDR3: TGTGCCAGTAGTATAGAGTCCTCTCTTGGCGAGCAGTACTTC.